These 25 T cell receptor beta chains share one sample of origin, sequenced in a study of T-cell reconstitution after alpha-beta-depleted transplantation in children. Preparing the TCRbeta library involved the use of unique molecular identifiers. One entry per CDR3 protein results from TCRdb running MiXCR on the PCR reads. The sample carries 380,000 or so distinct CDR3 sequences, more than 10% recorded once. This material consisted of PBMCs, taken from the stem cell graft. Source of these receptors: a human donor who donated a stem cell graft to a child with Fanconi anemia.

This clonotype occurred a few times. V usage is TRBV15 and J usage is TRBJ1-1, with no clear D. This CDR3 has 12 amino acids. From germline, CDR1 is LNHNV and CDR2 YYDKDF (reference sequence). Trimming pared 3 bases from V and 6 bases from J, leaving 8 bases between. The CDR3 is CATSSLRPEAFF. CDR3 nucleotide sequence: TGTGCCACCAGCAGCCTTCGTCCTGAAGCTTTCTTT.

The chain carries TRBV20-1 and TRBJ1-1, with D possibly matching TRBD1 (5 bases). Deletions cut 5 bases from V and 6 bases from J, with 19 bases between. This CDR3 has 14 amino acids. Per germline, CDR1 DFQATT and CDR2 SNEGSKA (reference sequence). The CDR3 DNA is TGCAGTGCTGGGTCGGGGAGCGGGGGGTCTGAAGCTTTCTTT. The encoded protein is CSAGSGSGGSEAFF.

This clonotype was detected only a few times. V and J are TRBV20-1 and TRBJ1-5; D is ambiguous. The V gene lost 0 bases and the J gene lost 0 bases, with 6 bases spanning the gap. Germline CDR1 is DFQATT and CDR2 is SNEGSKA (reference sequence). This CDR3 has 14 residues. CDR3 coding DNA: TGCAGTGCTAGAGATCGGCTTAGCAATCAGCCCCAGCATTTT. This encodes CSARDRLSNQPQHF.

The chain joins TRBV6-5 to TRBJ2-7, with D perhaps matching TRBD1 (6 bases). Trimming removed 0 bases from V and 6 bases from J, with 21 bases in between. CDR1 and CDR2 from the germline V gene are MNHEY and SVGAGI. This CDR3 region has 17 residues. The CDR3 here is CASSYSRGSGGPTEQYV. The CDR3 region has the DNA TGTGCCAGCAGTTACTCGAGGGGGAGTGGAGGCCCAACCGAGCAGTACGTC.

This clonotype was seen more than once but under ten times. The chain is built from TRBV10-3 and TRBJ2-1; no reliable D call. The CDR3 loop spans 14 amino acids. From germline, CDR1 is ENHRY and CDR2 SYGVKD. Trimming took 10 bases from V and 0 from J, leaving 13 bases between them. CDR3 in amino acids: CATCLSSSYNEQFF. In nucleotides, the CDR3 is TGTGCCACCTGTCTCTCGAGCTCCTACAATGAGCAGTTCTTC.

In its sample, this clonotype was seen a few times. The gene calls are TRBV7-9 and TRBJ2-7; D gene unclear. The V gene lost 10 bases and the J gene lost 3 bases, with 7 bases spanning the gap. This CDR3 region has 10 residues. Germline V gene data show CDR1 as SEHNR and CDR2 as FQNEAQ (reference sequence). CDR3 sequence: CATDVYEQYF. CDR3 DNA: TGTGCCACCGATGTCTACGAGCAGTACTTC.

There are a few counts of this clonotype. The rearrangement uses TRBV29-1 and TRBJ1-2; D remains unclear. Trimming stripped 7 bases from V and 6 bases from J, with 12 bases between. The germline CDR1 and CDR2 sequences are SQVTM and ANQGSEA. The CDR3 covers 11 residues. This chain's CDR3 is CSALGDHGYTF. The CDR3 coding sequence is TGCAGCGCTCTCGGGGATCATGGCTACACCTTC.

This clonotype has ten or more counts. V is TRBV6-1 and J is TRBJ1-1; TRBD1 matches at 7 bases. V lost 6 bases, J lost 3 bases, and 4 bases stayed unmatched. Germline lookup yields CDR1 MNHNS and CDR2 SASEGT. This CDR3 has 13 residues. CDR3 DNA sequence: TGTGCCAGCAGCAATGACAGGGACACTGAAGCTTTCTTT. Its translation is CASSNDRDTEAFF.

V and J are TRBV20-1 and TRBJ2-1; a possible D gene is TRBD1 (6 bases). V was cut by 3 bases and J by 1 base, with 10 bases left in between. CDR1 DFQATT and CDR2 SNEGSKA come from the germline V gene (reference sequence). The CDR3 is made up of 14 amino acids. As DNA, the CDR3 is TGCAGTGCTAGTGGACAGAGATCCTACAATGAGCAGTTCTTC. Encoded protein: CSASGQRSYNEQFF.

V and J are TRBV12-3 or TRBV12-4 and TRBJ2-3, with D possibly being TRBD2 (6 bases). This CDR3 has 14 residues. V dropped 4 bases and J dropped 2 bases, with 10 bases sitting between them. CDR3 sequence reads: CASSSGLSTDTQYF. In DNA, the CDR3 is TGTGCCAGCAGTTCGGGACTTTCCACAGATACGCAGTATTTT.

This clonotype was detected ten times or more. The J gene is TRBJ2-7, the V gene TRBV11-2; D gene unclear. CDR3 size: 13 residues. Per germline, CDR1 SGHAT and CDR2 FQNNGV. V lost 5 bases, J lost 4 bases, and 12 bases lay in between. The chain's CDR3 is CASSPGPFYEQYF. CDR3 nucleotide sequence: TGTGCCAGCAGCCCGGGCCCCTTTTACGAGCAGTACTTC.

The chain couples TRBV2 to TRBJ2-6; D ambiguous. CDR1 is SNHLY and CDR2 is FYNNEI in the germline V gene. Trimming shortened V by 6 bases and J by 2 bases, and 5 bases separated the two germline ends. The CDR3 runs to 13 residues. The CDR3 DNA reads TGTGCCAGCAGCGACGCTGGGGCCAACGTCCTGACTTTC. Protein product: CASSDAGANVLTF.

At least ten counts were recorded for this clonotype. The rearrangement uses TRBV14 and TRBJ2-1; possibly TRBD2 for D (5 bases). This CDR3 has 15 amino acids. Germline lookup yields CDR1 SGHDN and CDR2 FVKESK. Trimming removed 0 bases from V and 7 bases from J, with 13 bases in between. The CDR3 spells CASSQDWLARNEQFF. DNA of the CDR3: TGTGCCAGCAGCCAAGATTGGCTAGCTAGGAATGAGCAGTTCTTC.

The gene calls are TRBV7-9 and TRBJ2-2; D unresolved. This CDR3 contains 14 residues. From germline, CDR1 is SEHNR and CDR2 FQNEAQ (reference sequence). Between the trimmed V and J ends, which lost 3 bases and 7 bases, there was a span of 12 bases. For the CDR3, the DNA is TGTGCCAGCAGCTTGTTCCGAGGAGTCGGGGAGCTGTTTTTT. It encodes CASSLFRGVGELFF.

This clonotype was seen a few times. The J gene is TRBJ1-5, the V gene TRBV12-3 or TRBV12-4, with TRBD1 matching 10 bases. V shed 6 bases, J shed 7 bases, and the junction held 9 bases outside the gene matches. The CDR3 has 15 amino acids. The CDR3 DNA sequence: TGTGCCAGCAGCAAGACAGGGGGCCGCGGGCAGCCCCAGCATTTT. It codes for CASSKTGGRGQPQHF.

The chain joins TRBV5-1 to TRBJ2-7; a weak D match, TRBD1 (6 bases). Germline V gene sequence: CDR1 SGHRS, CDR2 YFSETQ. The CDR3 loop spans 12 amino acids. The V gene lost 7 bases and the J gene lost 5 bases, with 13 bases spanning the gap. The CDR3 nucleotides are TGCGCCAGCGGGCTTAGGGGGAACGAGCAGTACGTC. Translated: CASGLRGNEQYV.

The rearrangement links TRBV18 to TRBJ2-2, with no clear D. This CDR3 spans 16 amino acids. V was clipped by 3 bases and J by 4 bases, with 15 bases between them. Germline V lookup: CDR1 KGHSH, CDR2 LQKENI. The CDR3 here is CASSPLDRQLTGELFF. The CDR3 bases are TGTGCCAGCTCACCGCTCGATAGGCAGCTCACCGGGGAGCTGTTTTTT.

Turning to this clonotype: Given a much more abundant clone one base away, this may be a read error. This sequence joins TRBV5-1 and TRBJ2-1; 10 bases map to TRBD2. There are 13 residues in the CDR3. Germline assignment: CDR1 SGHRS and CDR2 YFSETQ. The CDR3 spells CANSLLAGNEQFF. The CDR3 nucleotides are TGCGCCAACAGCCTACTAGCGGGGAATGAGCAGTTCTTC.

As for this clonotype: As the CDR3 is not closed by the conserved phenylalanine or tryptophan, this likely results from a read error. The chain combines TRBV15 with TRBJ1-2, with D unclear. Trimming took 0 bases from V and 7 from J, leaving 15 bases between them. Germline loops: CDR1 LNHNV, CDR2 YYDKDF (reference sequence). The CDR3 is 15 amino acids. The CDR3 DNA is TGTGCCACCAGCAGAGACGGAGTGGCATCGGGTGGCTACACCTAC. Translated, it gives CATSRDGVASGGYTY.

The V and J genes are TRBV5-1 and TRBJ1-1; D ambiguous. Germline V gene sequence: CDR1 SGHRS, CDR2 YFSETQ. The V and J ends lost 0 bases and 6 bases respectively, with 9 bases between them. CDR3 length: 13 amino acids. The CDR3: CASSLGGEPEAFF. The CDR3 coding sequence is TGCGCCAGCAGCTTGGGTGGAGAACCTGAAGCTTTCTTT.

The genes are TRBV7-2 and TRBJ1-2, with D unclear. Per the germline V gene, CDR1 is SGHTA and CDR2 is FQGNSA. V was clipped by 4 bases and J by 2 bases, with 14 bases between them. There are 15 residues in the CDR3. The CDR3 bases are TGTGCCAGCAGCTCCCCGGGAGGCTTAAACTATGGCTACACCTTC. This translates into CASSSPGGLNYGYTF.

V usage is TRBV30 and J usage is TRBJ2-1; D assignment may be TRBD1 or TRBD2 (6 bases each). The germline V gene encodes CDR1 GTSNPN and CDR2 SVGIG (reference sequence). This CDR3 region has 14 residues. V lost 0 bases, J lost 5 bases, and 11 bases lay in between. As DNA, the CDR3 is TGTGCCTGGAGTGTGAGGGGGGCAAACAATGAGCAGTTCTTC. Its translation is CAWSVRGANNEQFF.

CDR3 bases: TGTGCCAGCATGAGTCAGGGATTGAACACCGGGGAGCTGTTTTTT. It yields the protein CASMSQGLNTGELFF. The V and J genes are TRBV7-2 and TRBJ2-2; D is possibly TRBD1 (5 bases). CDR1 SGHTA and CDR2 FQGNSA come from the germline V gene. V was cut by 7 bases and J by 1 base, with 13 bases left in between. CDR3 length equals 15 residues. Full variable domain (missing parts from reference TRBV7-2 and TRBJ2-2): GAGVSQSPSNKVTEKGKDVELRCDPISGHTALYWYRQSLGQGLEFLIYFQGNSAPDKSGLPSDRFSAERTGGSVSTLTIQRTQQEDSAVYLCASMSQGLNTGELFFGEGSRLTVL.

The V call is TRBV6-5, the J call TRBJ1-1; no reliable D call. Trimming shortened V by 0 bases and J by 8 bases, and 10 bases separated the two germline ends. Germline values: CDR1 MNHEY, CDR2 SVGAGI. The CDR3 covers 13 residues. In DNA, the CDR3 is TGTGCCAGCAGTTACTCGATGAGGAGGGAAGCTTTCTTT. It yields the protein CASSYSMRREAFF.

The chain links TRBV5-1 to TRBJ1-3, with D possibly being TRBD1 (5 bases). CDR1 SGHRS and CDR2 YFSETQ come from the germline V gene. The CDR3 has 13 amino acids. Trimming took 4 bases from V and 5 from J, leaving 10 bases between them. This CDR3 is CASSLSGRNTIYF. CDR3 in DNA: TGCGCCAGCAGCCTATCGGGGCGAAACACCATATATTTT.